These 7 T cell receptor beta chains were sequenced from one sample in a study of T cell repertoires in cytomegalovirus infection. Using its own MiXCR run on the reads, TCRdb lists one record per CDR3 protein. The table shows 750,000 to 950,000 distinct CDR3 sequences, with 25% to 35% occurring only once. Which antigens these TCRs recognize remains unknown. The starting material was cultured CD8+ T cells from PBMCs, obtained from culture after CMV antigen stimulation. Receptors originate from a human donor in good health (CMV status not recorded). Some clones in this sample may be carry-over from other donors' samples.

In its sample, this clonotype was seen a few times. V is TRBV7-6 and J is TRBJ2-1; 7 nucleotides align to TRBD2. Per the germline V gene, CDR1 is SGHVS and CDR2 is FNYEAQ. The ends lost 5 bases at V and 0 bases at J; junction bases unmatched: 4. The CDR3 extends over 15 amino acids. As DNA, the CDR3 is TGTGCCAGCAGCGGCCCGGGGGGCTCCTACAATGAGCAGTTCTTC. This gives the protein CASSGPGGSYNEQFF.

This clonotype was seen only a few times. This rearrangement joins TRBV28 to TRBJ2-1; D assignment may be TRBD1 or TRBD2 (5 bases each). The CDR3 sequence is 13 residues long. With 2 bases removed from V and 10 bases from J, the gap between germline ends came to 12 bases. Germline V gene lookup returns CDR1 MDHEN and CDR2 SYDVKM. DNA for the CDR3: TGTGCCAGCAGTTTAGCGAATGAGGGGGAGCAGTTCTTC. Translation: CASSLANEGEQFF.

This clonotype came up many times. The rearrangement uses TRBV7-9 and TRBJ1-4; a weak D match, TRBD1 (5 bases). Germline V gene lookup returns CDR1 SEHNR and CDR2 FQNEAQ (reference sequence). Deletions cut 5 bases from V and 8 bases from J, with 15 bases between. The CDR3 contains 14 residues. CDR3 loop: CASSQYRDEEKLFF. CDR3 nucleotides: TGTGCCAGCAGCCAATACCGGGACGAAGAAAAACTGTTTTTT.

This clonotype was detected only a few times. The CDR3 nucleotides read TGTGCCACCAGTGATCCCCGAACAGGGGGCTACAATGAGCAGTTCTTC. Encoded protein: CATSDPRTGGYNEQFF. The rearrangement links TRBV24-1 to TRBJ2-1; 8 bases agree with TRBD1. In germline, CDR1 is KGHDR, CDR2 SFDVKD. This CDR3 comprises 16 residues. V lost 3 bases and J lost 3; bases outside the gene matches: 6.

J is TRBJ1-4 and V is TRBV7-9, with TRBD1 matching 8 bases. The germline V gene has CDR1 SEHNR and CDR2 FQNEAQ (reference sequence). The CDR3 consists of 17 residues. With V trimmed by 4 bases and J by 8 bases, 15 bases remained unmatched. CDR3 DNA sequence: TGTGCCAGCAGCTCCGGTTGGCAGGGGGCCGGTGGGGAAAAACTGTTTTTT. Translated, it gives CASSSGWQGAGGEKLFF.

Only a few counts were recorded for this clonotype. This sequence joins TRBV4-2 and TRBJ1-2; TRBD1 is a possible D gene (6 bases). The CDR3 totals 14 residues. Deletions cut 2 bases from V and 2 bases from J, with 9 bases between. The V gene's germline CDR1 is LGHNA and CDR2 YNFKEQ. The CDR3 region has the DNA TGTGCCAGCAGCCAACCCGGGACAAACTATGGCTACACCTTC. Protein product: CASSQPGTNYGYTF.

This chain connects TRBV2 to TRBJ1-2, with D maybe TRBD1 (5 bases). Germline lookup yields CDR1 SNHLY and CDR2 FYNNEI. The CDR3 is made up of 14 amino acids. Trimming stripped 10 bases from V and 3 bases from J, with 18 bases between. The CDR3 sequence is CAIRTFPRDYGYTF. DNA of the CDR3: TGTGCCATCCGAACATTTCCCAGGGACTATGGCTACACCTTC.